This record looks at one T cell receptor (beta chain) sequence and its context. This sample stems from a study of shared clonotypes between healthy human individuals. Selected positively for CCR7 and CD45RO-negative, naive CD8 cells excluded terminally differentiated effector memory CD45RA+ cells. The germline V gene encodes CDR1 LNHDA and CDR2 SQIVND (reference sequence). This CDR3 comprises 13 residues. V lost 7 bases to trimming and J lost 6 bases, with 13 bases between them. Clones were sequenced by immunoSEQ multiplex PCR, and TCRdb holds only the in-frame ones, with some missing. The table has around 2,000,000 clones, about 95% seen once.

The chain employs TRBV19 and TRBJ2-1, with D tentatively TRBD2 (5 bases). The sequencing input was naive CD8+ T cells sorted from blood. The sequence was obtained from a man between 18 and 29 years old in good health. CDR3 amino acids: CASKDSEANEQFF. CDR3 nucleotide sequence: TGTGCCAGTAAGGATAGCGAGGCCAATGAGCAGTTCTTC.